The rows below give T cell receptor beta chains drawn from one sample of a study of blood T cell repertoires in COVID-19. This table comes from immunoSEQ multiplex PCR, and its TCRdb copy is limited to in-frame clones, with some not included. The data show about 96,000 clones, approximately 90% seen once. The sample comprised peripheral blood. These receptor sequences come from a human donor with COVID-19, enrolled during active disease. The donor label of this sample is uncertain. The CDR3 runs from the conserved cysteine through the conserved F or W. The order of the fields is J gene, V gene, CDR3 protein.

j_call: TRBJ1-4; v_call: TRBV7-9; cdr3_aa: CASSLEGARKLFF
j_call: TRBJ1-3; v_call: TRBV5-4; cdr3_aa: CASSPDSSQGTIYF
j_call: TRBJ2-7; v_call: TRBV12-3/TRBV12-4; cdr3_aa: CASSIQSSYEQYF
j_call: TRBJ1-3; v_call: TRBV3-1/TRBV3-2; cdr3_aa: CASSQDGVPGNTIYF
j_call: TRBJ1-4; v_call: TRBV5-4; cdr3_aa: CASSLVGGASNEKLFF
j_call: TRBJ2-7; v_call: TRBV13; cdr3_aa: CASSLGDAGGAYEQYF
j_call: TRBJ1-4; v_call: TRBV6-5; cdr3_aa: CASSSDGGKLFF
j_call: TRBJ1-2; v_call: TRBV19; cdr3_aa: CASRLQGVYGYTF
j_call: TRBJ1-1; v_call: TRBV5-4; cdr3_aa: CASSSGGGHTEAFF
j_call: TRBJ1-3; v_call: TRBV6-5; cdr3_aa: CASSSGYTIYF
j_call: TRBJ1-1; v_call: TRBV11-2; cdr3_aa: CASSPREGAFF
j_call: TRBJ1-3; v_call: TRBV12-3/TRBV12-4; cdr3_aa: CATRRGAGNTIYF
j_call: TRBJ2-7; v_call: TRBV4-1; cdr3_aa: CASSQEEGFNEQYF
j_call: TRBJ2-3; v_call: TRBV18; cdr3_aa: CASSPPSGGNTDTQYF
j_call: TRBJ1-1; v_call: TRBV11-3; cdr3_aa: CASSAQGEAFF
j_call: TRBJ2-7; v_call: TRBV13; cdr3_aa: CASSAHTGREQYF
j_call: TRBJ2-5; v_call: TRBV5-4; cdr3_aa: CASSFPGGLQETQYF
j_call: TRBJ1-6; v_call: TRBV3-1/TRBV3-2; cdr3_aa: CASSPSWGGSSYNSPLHF
j_call: TRBJ1-1; v_call: TRBV28; cdr3_aa: CASSLGGRGTEAFF
j_call: TRBJ2-1; v_call: TRBV7-7; cdr3_aa: CASSLDLGGANEQFF
j_call: TRBJ1-4; v_call: TRBV6-6; cdr3_aa: CASSDRQGGEKLFF
j_call: TRBJ2-7; v_call: TRBV19; cdr3_aa: CASSRGTASSYEQYF
j_call: TRBJ1-2; v_call: TRBV19; cdr3_aa: CASKRLSSGDLGTF
j_call: TRBJ1-1; v_call: TRBV4-1; cdr3_aa: CASRGQDIFMNTEAFF
j_call: TRBJ2-7; v_call: TRBV4-1; cdr3_aa: CASSQHSQAGLYEQYF
j_call: TRBJ2-6; v_call: TRBV3-1/TRBV3-2; cdr3_aa: CASSQDHASGANVLTF
j_call: TRBJ1-3; v_call: TRBV7-9; cdr3_aa: CASGPGNTIYF
j_call: TRBJ1-2; v_call: TRBV7-9; cdr3_aa: CASSPGEEGTYGYTF
j_call: TRBJ1-2; v_call: TRBV6-6; cdr3_aa: CASSPGQGMAYGYTF
j_call: TRBJ2-1; v_call: TRBV5-1; cdr3_aa: CASSTGVNNEQFF
j_call: TRBJ2-1; v_call: TRBV19; cdr3_aa: CASSNRGRLFF
j_call: TRBJ2-7; v_call: TRBV7-8; cdr3_aa: CASSRSGTSGSYEQYF
j_call: TRBJ1-1; v_call: TRBV27; cdr3_aa: CASSFHRGSTEAFF
j_call: TRBJ1-4; v_call: TRBV2; cdr3_aa: CASRADGSNEKLFF
j_call: TRBJ2-7; v_call: TRBV5-6; cdr3_aa: CASSFFTGEQYF
j_call: TRBJ2-1; v_call: TRBV5-4; cdr3_aa: CASSLEEANEQFF
j_call: TRBJ2-1; v_call: TRBV6-5; cdr3_aa: CASSGTATYNEQFF
j_call: TRBJ2-5; v_call: TRBV11-2; cdr3_aa: CASSSSETQYF
j_call: TRBJ2-1; v_call: TRBV19; cdr3_aa: CASSHLEGAGMNEQFF
j_call: TRBJ2-2; v_call: TRBV6-1; cdr3_aa: CASSEALRGSGELFF
j_call: TRBJ1-6; v_call: TRBV9; cdr3_aa: CASSVGPGASPLHF